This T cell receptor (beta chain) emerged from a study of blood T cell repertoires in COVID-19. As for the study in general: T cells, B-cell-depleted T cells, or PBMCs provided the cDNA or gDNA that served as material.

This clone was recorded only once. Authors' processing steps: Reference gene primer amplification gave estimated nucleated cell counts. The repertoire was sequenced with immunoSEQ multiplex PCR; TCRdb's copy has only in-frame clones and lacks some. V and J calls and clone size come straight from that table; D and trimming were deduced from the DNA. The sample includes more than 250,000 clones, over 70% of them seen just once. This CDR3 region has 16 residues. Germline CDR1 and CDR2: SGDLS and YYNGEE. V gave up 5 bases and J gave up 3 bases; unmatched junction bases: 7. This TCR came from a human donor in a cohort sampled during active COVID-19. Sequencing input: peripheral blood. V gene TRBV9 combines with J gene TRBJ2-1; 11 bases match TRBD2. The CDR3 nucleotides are TGTGCCAGCAGAGGTTTAGCGGGGGGGAACTACAATGAGCAGTTCTTC. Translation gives CASRGLAGGNYNEQFF.